A selection of T cell receptor beta chains follows, all from one sample in a study of blood T cell repertoires in COVID-19. This table comes from immunoSEQ multiplex PCR, and its TCRdb copy is limited to in-frame clones, with some not included. The repertoire consists of 410,000 or so clones, with about 89% occurring once and the leading ten covering roughly 1.6%. Sequenced: peripheral blood. These TCRs come from a woman aged 40 to 50 with COVID-19, enrolled during active disease. CDR3s include the opening cysteine and the closing phenylalanine or tryptophan. The D gene is left open where the match is weak. The listing skips clone size in some rows; elsewhere it reads once, few, many or a size class.

clone_size: .; j_call: TRBJ2-1; v_call: TRBV7-9; d_call: .; cdr3_aa: CASSPRSRTANEQFF; cdr3_nt: TGTGCCAGCAGCCCCCGGAGTCGGACTGCCAATGAGCAGTTCTTC
clone_size: .; j_call: TRBJ2-7; v_call: TRBV11-2; d_call: .; cdr3_aa: CASSSGQRAYEQYF; cdr3_nt: TGTGCCAGCAGCTCCGGACAGAGAGCCTACGAGCAGTACTTC
clone_size: .; j_call: TRBJ2-3; v_call: TRBV6-2/TRBV6-3; d_call: .; cdr3_aa: CASSSRGTDTQYF; cdr3_nt: TGTGCCAGCAGCTCCCGGGGCACAGATACGCAGTATTTT
clone_size: once; j_call: TRBJ1-4; v_call: TRBV28; d_call: .; cdr3_aa: CASSLLPGQGWFF; cdr3_nt: TGTGCCAGCAGCCTCTTACCGGGACAAGGGTGGTTTTTT
clone_size: .; j_call: TRBJ2-2; v_call: TRBV10-3; d_call: TRBD2; cdr3_aa: CAIRGTSGSSYTGELFF; cdr3_nt: TGTGCCATCAGAGGGACTAGCGGGAGTTCGTACACCGGGGAGCTGTTTTTT
clone_size: .; j_call: TRBJ2-3; v_call: TRBV5-1; d_call: .; cdr3_aa: CASSFTTDDTQYF; cdr3_nt: TGCGCCAGCAGCTTCACGACAGACGATACGCAGTATTTT
clone_size: .; j_call: TRBJ1-4; v_call: TRBV5-1; d_call: TRBD1; cdr3_aa: CASSSQGRGEEKLFF; cdr3_nt: TGCGCCAGCAGCTCACAGGGGAGAGGAGAGGAAAAACTGTTTTTT
clone_size: .; j_call: TRBJ2-1; v_call: TRBV12-5; d_call: .; cdr3_aa: CASGLTTVDEQFF; cdr3_nt: TGTGCTAGTGGTTTGACGACAGTGGATGAGCAGTTCTTC
clone_size: .; j_call: TRBJ1-2; v_call: TRBV28; d_call: .; cdr3_aa: CASSFEQGRVGYTF; cdr3_nt: TGTGCCAGCAGTTTTGAACAGGGCAGAGTTGGCTACACCTTC
clone_size: .; j_call: TRBJ1-5; v_call: TRBV5-1; d_call: TRBD1; cdr3_aa: CASSTGTGEQPQHF; cdr3_nt: TGCGCCAGCAGCACAGGGACAGGGGAACAGCCCCAGCATTTT
clone_size: .; j_call: TRBJ2-5; v_call: TRBV4-3; d_call: .; cdr3_aa: CASSQGAGTGETQYF; cdr3_nt: TGCGCCAGCAGCCAAGGGGCAGGGACTGGAGAGACCCAGTACTTC
clone_size: .; j_call: TRBJ1-1; v_call: TRBV19; d_call: TRBD1; cdr3_aa: CASSSTGQGIRPAFF; cdr3_nt: TGTGCCAGTAGTTCGACGGGACAGGGGATAAGGCCAGCTTTCTTT
clone_size: .; j_call: TRBJ2-5; v_call: TRBV10-3; d_call: TRBD2; cdr3_aa: CAISPFWERGQETQYF; cdr3_nt: TGTGCCATCAGCCCATTTTGGGAGCGGGGCCAAGAGACCCAGTACTTC
clone_size: .; j_call: TRBJ1-6; v_call: TRBV6-5; d_call: TRBD1; cdr3_aa: CASRTGSSYNSPLHF; cdr3_nt: TGTGCCAGCAGGACAGGGAGCTCCTATAATTCACCCCTCCACTTT
clone_size: few; j_call: TRBJ1-1; v_call: TRBV7-2; d_call: .; cdr3_aa: CASSLVRLLNTEAFF; cdr3_nt: TGTGCCAGCAGCTTAGTCCGACTCCTAAACACTGAAGCTTTCTTT
clone_size: .; j_call: TRBJ2-2; v_call: TRBV28; d_call: TRBD2; cdr3_aa: CASSPSWGRGRTGELFF; cdr3_nt: TGTGCCAGCAGCCCAAGCTGGGGGAGGGGAAGGACCGGGGAGCTGTTTTTT
clone_size: .; j_call: TRBJ1-5; v_call: TRBV5-1; d_call: TRBD1; cdr3_aa: CASSLGGTVNQPQHF; cdr3_nt: TGCGCCAGCAGCTTGGGGGGGACAGTCAATCAGCCCCAGCATTTT
clone_size: .; j_call: TRBJ2-1; v_call: TRBV24-1; d_call: TRBD2; cdr3_aa: CATSDWEGLFF; cdr3_nt: TGTGCCACCAGTGATTGGGAGGGCCTGTTCTTC
clone_size: once; j_call: TRBJ1-1; v_call: TRBV10-2; d_call: .; cdr3_aa: CASSESFARNTEAFF; cdr3_nt: TGCGCCAGCAGTGAGTCGTTTGCCAGGAACACTGAAGCTTTCTTT
clone_size: .; j_call: TRBJ1-1; v_call: TRBV18; d_call: .; cdr3_aa: CASSRQGPGTNTEAFF; cdr3_nt: TGTGCCAGCTCTCGTCAGGGGCCTGGGACGAACACTGAAGCTTTCTTT
clone_size: .; j_call: TRBJ2-7; v_call: TRBV18; d_call: .; cdr3_aa: CASSPTLYEQYF; cdr3_nt: TGTGCCAGCTCACCCACTCTCTACGAGCAGTACTTC
clone_size: .; j_call: TRBJ2-7; v_call: TRBV7-2; d_call: TRBD1; cdr3_aa: CASSPAGTGIHEQYF; cdr3_nt: TGTGCCAGCAGCCCAGCCGGGACAGGGATCCACGAGCAGTACTTC
clone_size: .; j_call: TRBJ2-1; v_call: TRBV29-1; d_call: TRBD2; cdr3_aa: CSVRAGGPPYNEQFF; cdr3_nt: TGCAGCGTTCGGGCGGGAGGGCCCCCCTACAATGAGCAGTTCTTC
clone_size: .; j_call: TRBJ2-1; v_call: TRBV7-9; d_call: .; cdr3_aa: CASSLAAGANNEQFF; cdr3_nt: TGTGCCAGCAGCTTGGCGGCAGGGGCGAACAATGAGCAGTTCTTC
clone_size: once; j_call: TRBJ2-7; v_call: TRBV28; d_call: .; cdr3_aa: CASSLGFSYEQYF; cdr3_nt: TGTGCCAGCAGTCTAGGATTTTCCTACGAGCAGTACTTC
clone_size: .; j_call: TRBJ1-2; v_call: TRBV5-6; d_call: .; cdr3_aa: CASSTMRRIGYTF; cdr3_nt: TGTGCCAGCAGCACAATGAGGAGAATTGGCTACACCTTC
clone_size: .; j_call: TRBJ2-5; v_call: TRBV7-8; d_call: TRBD2; cdr3_aa: CASSSARTPGGQTQYF; cdr3_nt: TGTGCCAGCAGCTCGGCAAGGACTCCGGGGGGACAGACCCAGTACTTC
clone_size: .; j_call: TRBJ1-3; v_call: TRBV5-5; d_call: .; cdr3_aa: CASSQTAASGNTIYF; cdr3_nt: TGTGCCAGCAGCCAAACAGCGGCCTCTGGAAACACCATATATTTT
clone_size: .; j_call: TRBJ2-7; v_call: TRBV28; d_call: .; cdr3_aa: CASSLVGPPYEQYF; cdr3_nt: TGTGCCAGCAGTTTGGTGGGGCCCCCCTACGAGCAGTACTTC
clone_size: .; j_call: TRBJ1-2; v_call: TRBV5-4; d_call: TRBD1; cdr3_aa: CASSLVGTANYGYTF; cdr3_nt: TGTGCCAGCAGCTTGGTGGGGACAGCGAACTATGGCTACACCTTC
clone_size: .; j_call: TRBJ1-2; v_call: TRBV19; d_call: TRBD1; cdr3_aa: CASNRGDYGYTF; cdr3_nt: TGTGCCAGTAACAGGGGCGACTATGGCTACACCTTC
clone_size: .; j_call: TRBJ2-7; v_call: TRBV5-1; d_call: TRBD1; cdr3_aa: CASSLSGTGGHEQYF; cdr3_nt: TGCGCCAGCAGTTTGTCCGGGACAGGGGGCCACGAGCAGTACTTC
clone_size: once; j_call: TRBJ2-7; v_call: TRBV4-3; d_call: TRBD2; cdr3_aa: CASSQDLAGALEQYF; cdr3_nt: TGCGCCAGCAGCCAAGATCTGGCGGGAGCGCTCGAGCAGTACTTC